A single sample is the source of the 27 T cell receptor beta chains below, sequenced in a study of blood T cell repertoires in COVID-19 (dated by TCRdb to the early 2020s). Library generation was performed with the immunoSEQ multiplex PCR assay. Entries here come from immuneACCESS through TCRdb and include only in-frame sequences with V and J called. Some clones fail to appear in such tables; in the studies checked, an unresolved V gene covers under half of the shortfall, and the cause of the remainder is unknown. Here the sample has 50,000 to 75,000 clones; 65% to 90% occur a single time. The ten biggest clones cover about 26% of the sample. Sequencing input: peripheral blood. The origin of the receptors is a woman over 75 with active or convalescent COVID-19.

The chain employs TRBV6-5 and TRBJ2-1; tentatively, D is TRBD2 (6 bases). CDR1 and CDR2 (germline): MNHEY, SVGAGI. This CDR3 comprises 13 residues. With 3 bases removed from V and 4 bases from J, the gap between germline ends came to 7 bases. CDR3 amino acids: CASSYGGYNEQFF. The DNA of the CDR3 is TGTGCCAGCAGTTATGGGGGGTACAATGAGCAGTTCTTC.

The V gene is TRBV19, the J gene TRBJ2-3; 16 bases agree with TRBD2. Germline-derived CDR1 and CDR2 are LNHDA and SQIVND (reference sequence). The CDR3 extends over 15 amino acids. The J segment lost 6 bases and the V segment lost 8 bases, leaving 5 bases of the junction unmatched. The CDR3 sequence: CASSGTSGGVDTQYF. CDR3 coding DNA: TGTGCCAGTTCCGGGACTAGCGGGGGGGTGGATACGCAGTATTTT.

This chain links TRBV2 with TRBJ1-4, with D maybe TRBD1 (5 bases). CDR3 length: 15 amino acids. V was cut by 2 bases and J by 1 base, with 8 bases left in between. Germline-derived CDR1 and CDR2 are SNHLY and FYNNEI. DNA for the CDR3: TGTGCCAGCAGTGAAAGGGGTTTAACTAATGAAAAACTGTTTTTT. Amino acids: CASSERGLTNEKLFF.

The chain uses TRBV7-9 and TRBJ1-6, with TRBD1 matching 7 bases. CDR3 length: 16 amino acids. Germline CDR1 SEHNR, CDR2 FQNEAQ (reference sequence). Trimming took 3 bases from V and 6 from J; bases not matched to a gene: 8. CDR3 nucleotide sequence: TGTGCCAGCAGCTTCACAGGGGCGGGGAGTAATTCACCCCTCCACTTT. Its translation is CASSFTGAGSNSPLHF.

V and J are TRBV19 and TRBJ2-4, with D possibly being TRBD1 (6 bases). The germline V gene encodes CDR1 LNHDA and CDR2 SQIVND (reference sequence). Deletions cut 3 bases from V and 6 bases from J, with 18 bases between. The CDR3 has 16 amino acids. CDR3 amino acids: CASSIGKQGFGNIQYF. In nucleotides, the CDR3 is TGTGCCAGTAGTATTGGGAAGCAGGGGTTCGGAAACATTCAGTACTTC.

V and J are TRBV6-2 or TRBV6-3 and TRBJ1-2, with D perhaps TRBD1 (5 bases). V shed 2 bases and J shed 4 bases, with 14 bases lying between them. The CDR3 totals 15 residues. The germline V gene encodes CDR1 MNHEY and CDR2 SVGEGT. Here the CDR3 DNA reads TGTGCCAGCAGTTACAGCCCCCAGGGCTCCTATGGCTACACCTTC. Amino acid sequence: CASSYSPQGSYGYTF.

V usage is TRBV6-2 or TRBV6-3 and J usage is TRBJ1-1; 7 bases agree with TRBD1. Germline V gene sequence: CDR1 MNHEY, CDR2 SVGEGT. The CDR3 runs to 13 residues. V lost 4 bases to trimming and J lost 5 bases; unmatched junction nucleotides: 4. For the CDR3, the DNA is TGTGCCAGCAGTTTCCAGACAGGGACTGAAGCTTTCTTT. Protein: CASSFQTGTEAFF.

The V gene is TRBV11-1, the J gene TRBJ1-4, with 9 bases fitting TRBD1. Germline CDR1 SGHAT, CDR2 FQDESV (reference sequence). CDR3 length: 13 residues. With V trimmed by 5 bases and J by 7 bases, 2 bases remained unmatched. Here the CDR3 reads CASSQDRGEKLFF. The CDR3 region has the DNA TGTGCCAGCAGCCAGGACAGGGGTGAAAAACTGTTTTTT.

The genes are TRBV19 and TRBJ1-3; TRBD1 might be the D (6 bases). The V gene lost 7 bases and the J gene lost 1 base, with 11 bases spanning the gap. Germline values: CDR1 LNHDA, CDR2 SQIVND (reference sequence). The CDR3 has 14 residues. The CDR3 sequence is CASTDRHSGNTIYF. CDR3 nucleotides: TGTGCCAGTACAGACAGGCATTCTGGAAACACCATATATTTT.

The V and J genes are TRBV3-1 (or the pseudogene TRBV3-2) and TRBJ1-1; D gene ambiguous. The CDR3 runs to 15 residues. V lost 4 bases and J lost 0, with 12 bases in between. Germline V gene sequence: CDR1 LGHDT, CDR2 YNNKEL (reference sequence). CDR3 nucleotides: TGTGCCAGCAGCCGATCGGGGTCCATGAACACTGAAGCTTTCTTT. Translating gives CASSRSGSMNTEAFF.

The chain recombines TRBV7-6 with TRBJ2-1, with D maybe TRBD1 (5 bases). The CDR3 extends over 14 amino acids. V was pared by 1 base and J by 6 bases, with 10 bases between. Germline V gene lookup returns CDR1 SGHVS and CDR2 FNYEAQ. This CDR3 reads CASSLDEGVNEQFF. DNA of the CDR3: TGTGCCAGCAGCTTAGATGAAGGGGTCAATGAGCAGTTCTTC.

In its sample, this clone was seen once. The V and J genes are TRBV3-1 (or the pseudogene TRBV3-2) and TRBJ2-2, with 8 bases lining up with TRBD2. CDR3 length equals 16 residues. CDR1 and CDR2 from the germline V gene are LGHDT and YNNKEL (reference sequence). V dropped 1 base and J dropped 7; count of bases not matched to a gene: 8. The DNA for the CDR3 is TGTGCCAGCAGCCAAGGCGGGGGGACTTTCCTCGGGGAGCTGTTTTTT. Its protein product is CASSQGGGTFLGELFF.

This chain uses TRBV27 with TRBJ1-6; 9 bases map to TRBD1. V lost 3 bases and J lost 13; bases outside the gene matches: 10. Germline V gives CDR1 MNHEY, CDR2 SMNVEV (reference sequence). This CDR3 spans 15 amino acids. Here the CDR3 DNA reads TGTGCCAGCAGTTTCCAGGACAGGGGATCCGGGCCCCTCCACTTT. Translation gives CASSFQDRGSGPLHF.

The chain is built from TRBV20-1 and TRBJ2-1; TRBD1 is a possible D gene (6 bases). The V end lost 3 bases, the J end lost 3 bases, and 12 bases lay between the germline ends. This CDR3 region has 14 residues. CDR1 and CDR2 from the germline V gene are DFQATT and SNEGSKA (reference sequence). This chain's CDR3 is CSASLGTRYNEQFF. As DNA, the CDR3 is TGCAGTGCTAGTTTGGGGACACGCTACAATGAGCAGTTCTTC.

The chain recombines TRBV27 with TRBJ1-5; perhaps TRBD1 as D (6 bases). The CDR3 runs 15 residues. CDR1 MNHEY and CDR2 SMNVEV come from the germline V gene (reference sequence). The ends were cut back, 8 bases at V and 0 bases at J, with 14 bases in the middle. CDR3 sequence (DNA): TGTGCCAGCTCCCAACAGGGATATAGCAATCAGCCCCAGCATTTT. This translates into CASSQQGYSNQPQHF.

This chain joins TRBV6-6 and TRBJ1-5; 9 bases map to TRBD1. The CDR3 loop spans 14 amino acids. Germline loops: CDR1 MNHNY, CDR2 SVGAGI (reference sequence). V lost 7 bases to trimming and J lost 3 bases; unmatched junction nucleotides: 4. CDR3 in DNA: TGTGCCAGCAAGACAGGGGGTTCCAATCAGCCCCAGCATTTT. This gives the protein CASKTGGSNQPQHF.

The chain couples TRBV11-1 to TRBJ1-2, with a tentative D call TRBD1 (6 bases). The germline CDR1 and CDR2 sequences are SGHAT and FQDESV (reference sequence). The CDR3 loop spans 15 amino acids. Trimming removed 4 bases from V and 4 bases from J, with 16 bases in between. The CDR3 reads CASSSAGQPIYGYTF. The CDR3 DNA follows: TGTGCCAGCAGCTCCGCCGGACAGCCGATCTATGGCTACACCTTC.

The chain couples TRBV6-5 to TRBJ2-7; TRBD2 is a possible D gene (6 bases). The germline V gene encodes CDR1 MNHEY and CDR2 SVGAGI. The CDR3 sequence is 13 residues long. Trimming cost V 2 bases and J 6 bases, with 11 bases left between them. As DNA, the CDR3 is TGTGCCAGCAGTTACGGAGGGATGGGCGAGCAGTACTTC. Amino acids: CASSYGGMGEQYF.

The chain has TRBV28 and TRBJ1-1, with 8 bases matching TRBD1. V lost 9 bases and J lost 0; bases outside the gene matches: 3. This CDR3 region has 13 residues. The germline gives CDR1 MDHEN, CDR2 SYDVKM. CDR3 residues: CASGQGMNTEAFF. The CDR3 DNA sequence: TGTGCCAGTGGACAGGGAATGAACACTGAAGCTTTCTTT. Full variable domain (remainder filled in from reference TRBV28 and TRBJ1-1): DVKVTQSSRYLVKRTGEKVFLECVQDMDHENMFWYRQDPGLGLRLIYFSYDVKMKEKGDIPEGYSVSREKKERFSLILESASTNQTSMYLCASGQGMNTEAFFGQGTRLTVV.

The chain has TRBV10-1 and TRBJ2-3; 7 bases map to TRBD1. CDR1 is WNHNN and CDR2 is SYGVQD in the germline V gene (reference sequence). This CDR3 contains 14 residues. Germline trimming cut 10 bases from V and 0 bases from J; bases unmatched to any gene: 7. The CDR3 is CATRQGRSTDTQYF. The DNA of the CDR3 is TGCGCCACCCGACAGGGAAGGAGCACAGATACGCAGTATTTT.

V and J are TRBV9 and TRBJ1-2; weak D call: TRBD1 (6 bases). The germline V and J ends were trimmed by 0 bases and 3 bases, with 12 bases remaining between them. The V gene's germline CDR1 is SGDLS and CDR2 YYNGEE. The CDR3 loop spans 15 amino acids. In DNA, the CDR3 is TGTGCCAGCAGCGTAGGCAACAGGGATGACTATGGCTACACCTTC. It specifies CASSVGNRDDYGYTF.

A word on this clone: Additional DNA sequences in this sample encode the identical CDR3. The chain has TRBV7-9 and TRBJ2-7, with D hard to call. Between the trimmed V and J ends, which lost 0 bases and 2 bases, there was a span of 5 bases. Germline CDR1 SEHNR, CDR2 FQNEAQ (reference sequence). The CDR3 is 13 residues long. The CDR3 DNA is TGTGCCAGCAGCTTAGCGACAACCTACGAGCAGTACTTC. Its translation is CASSLATTYEQYF.

This clone was counted between two and nine times. This chain uses TRBV2 with TRBJ2-2; 10 nucleotides align to TRBD2. The germline CDR1 and CDR2 sequences are SNHLY and FYNNEI. Trimming removed 6 bases from V and 6 bases from J; junction bases left unmatched: 4. The CDR3 has 14 amino acids. The CDR3 sequence is CASRPGTSAGELFF. The CDR3 DNA reads as TGTGCCAGCAGACCCGGGACTAGCGCCGGGGAGCTGTTTTTT.

The rearrangement joins TRBV6-2 or TRBV6-3 to TRBJ2-5; D may be TRBD1 (6 bases). This CDR3 is 16 amino acids long. The V and J ends lost 2 bases and 2 bases respectively, with 15 bases between them. Germline assignment: CDR1 MNHEY and CDR2 SVGEGT. In nucleotides, the CDR3 is TGTGCCAGCAGTTACACCGGGACACGTATTCAAGAGACCCAGTACTTC. Translation: CASSYTGTRIQETQYF.

The rearrangement uses TRBV6-1 and TRBJ2-7; 9 bases agree with TRBD1. In germline, CDR1 is MNHNS, CDR2 SASEGT. The CDR3 is made up of 16 amino acids. Germline trimming cut 4 bases from V and 2 bases from J; bases unmatched to any gene: 9. DNA for the CDR3: TGTGCCAGCAGTGCCCCACAGGGGGCAGGCCCCTACGAGCAGTACTTC. This encodes CASSAPQGAGPYEQYF.

This clone was seen just once. The chain couples TRBV7-2 to TRBJ2-1; TRBD1 matches at 11 bases. The CDR3 length is 15 residues. Looked up from germline, CDR1 is SGHTA and CDR2 is FQGNSA. V lost 4 bases and J lost 10; bases outside the gene matches: 9. The CDR3 DNA is TGTGCCAGCAGCTCCGGGACAGGGGGTTTCGTCGAGCAGTTCTTC. It yields the protein CASSSGTGGFVEQFF. Drawing the rest from reference TRBV7-2 and TRBJ2-1, the complete variable domain is GAGVSQSPSNKVTEKGKDVELRCDPISGHTALYWYRQSLGQGLEFLIYFQGNSAPDKSGLPSDRFSAERTGGSVSTLTIQRTQQEDSAVYLCASSSGTGGFVEQFFGPGTRLTVL.

J is TRBJ2-7 and V is TRBV12-5, with D possibly being TRBD1 (5 bases). In germline, CDR1 is LGHNT, CDR2 FRNRAP. The V end was cut by 1 base, the J end by 3 bases, with 7 bases between. The CDR3 totals 13 residues. CDR3 sequence: CASGLGGLYEQYF. As DNA, the CDR3 is TGTGCTAGTGGTTTGGGGGGCCTCTACGAGCAGTACTTC.